One sample yielded the 3 T cell receptor beta chains listed below, sequenced in a study of blood T cells in healthy people across ages. Sample-barcoded 5' priming and a J-beta primer mix drove a second PCR of about 6 to 12 cycles. MiXCR, applied by TCRdb to the 5' RACE reads, yields one record per CDR3 protein. Of 1.5 million to 2 million distinct CDR3 sequences in the sample, about two fifths were seen once. Specimen: blood. The receptors come from a human donor in good health.

This clonotype was recorded a few times. The chain is built from TRBV4-3 and TRBJ1-2, with D unresolved. Germline CDR1 reads LGHNA; CDR2 reads YSLEER. The CDR3 has 14 amino acids. Deletions cut 0 bases from V and 11 bases from J, with 16 bases between. The CDR3 DNA reads as TGCGCCAGCAGCCAAGAGACGCGGAGACTGGGGTACACCTTC. This gives the protein CASSQETRRLGYTF.

The rearrangement links TRBV7-2 to TRBJ2-6, with 10 bases lining up with TRBD1. The V gene end was trimmed by 2 bases and the J gene end by 0 bases; junction bases not matched to a gene: 4. Germline-derived CDR1 and CDR2 are SGHTA and FQGNSA. This CDR3 is built from 18 residues. For the CDR3, the DNA is TGTGCCAGCAGCTTAAGGGGGACAGGGGTCTCTGGGGCCAACGTCCTGACTTTC. It encodes CASSLRGTGVSGANVLTF.

The genes are TRBV25-1 and TRBJ1-1, with unresolved D. Germline-derived CDR1 and CDR2 are MGHDK and SYGVNS. V was trimmed by 5 bases and J by 3 bases, leaving 10 bases between them. This CDR3 comprises 13 residues. CDR3: CASSRIGDTEAFF. Here the CDR3 DNA reads TGTGCCAGCAGTAGGATCGGGGACACTGAAGCTTTCTTT.